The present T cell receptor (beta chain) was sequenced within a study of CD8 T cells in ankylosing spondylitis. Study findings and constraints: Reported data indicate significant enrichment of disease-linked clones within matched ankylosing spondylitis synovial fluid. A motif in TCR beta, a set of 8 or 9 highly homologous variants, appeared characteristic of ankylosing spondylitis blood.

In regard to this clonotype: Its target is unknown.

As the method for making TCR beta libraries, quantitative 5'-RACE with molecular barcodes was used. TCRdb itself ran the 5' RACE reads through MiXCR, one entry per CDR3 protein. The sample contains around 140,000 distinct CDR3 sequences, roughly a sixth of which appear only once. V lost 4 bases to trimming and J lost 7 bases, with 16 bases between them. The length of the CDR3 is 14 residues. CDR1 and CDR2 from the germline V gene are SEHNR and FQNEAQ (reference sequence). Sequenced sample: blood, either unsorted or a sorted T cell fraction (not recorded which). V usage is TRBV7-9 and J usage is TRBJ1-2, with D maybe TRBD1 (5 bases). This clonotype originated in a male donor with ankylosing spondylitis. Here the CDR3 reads CASSSPLGGFGYTF. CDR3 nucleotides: TGTGCCAGCAGCTCACCTCTGGGGGGGTTTGGCTACACCTTC.